This T cell receptor (beta chain) was identified in a study of cytomegalovirus exposure and HLA in healthy donors. The CDR3 is made up of 14 amino acids. V was trimmed by 2 bases and J by 5 bases, leaving 12 bases between them. The V gene's germline CDR1 is WNHNN and CDR2 SYGVQD (reference sequence). The study, taken as a whole, reports: Most TCR sequences were rare, but some public TCRs occurred in many donors.

A note on this clone: Its antigen is currently unknown.

PCR used 60 Vbeta primers and 13 Jbeta primers. Profiled with immunoSEQ multiplex PCR; TCRdb holds only in-frame clones, not every one. The repertoire has around 100,000 clones, less than 85% of them found once; the top ten carry around a fifth. The sequenced material came from PBMCs. The TCR was taken from a woman aged 55-69 years in good health and CMV-seropositive. The chain is built from TRBV10-1 and TRBJ2-5, with D possibly matching TRBD2 (6 bases). The CDR3 DNA sequence: TGCGCCAGCAGTGAGACCGCGGGAAAGGAGACCCAGTACTTC. Encoded protein: CASSETAGKETQYF.